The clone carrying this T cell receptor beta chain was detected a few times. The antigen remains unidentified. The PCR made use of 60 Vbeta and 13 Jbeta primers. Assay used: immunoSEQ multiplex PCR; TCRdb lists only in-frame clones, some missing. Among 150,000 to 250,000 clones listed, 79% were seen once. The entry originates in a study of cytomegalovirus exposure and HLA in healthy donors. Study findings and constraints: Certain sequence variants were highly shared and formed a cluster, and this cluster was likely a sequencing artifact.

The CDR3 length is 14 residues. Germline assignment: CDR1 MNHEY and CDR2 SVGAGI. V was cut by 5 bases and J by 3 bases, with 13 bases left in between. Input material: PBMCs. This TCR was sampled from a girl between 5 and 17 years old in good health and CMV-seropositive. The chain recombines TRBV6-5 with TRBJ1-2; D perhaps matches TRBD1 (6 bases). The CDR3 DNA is TGTGCCAGCAGTCGACAGGTTGCGGACTATGGCTACACCTTC. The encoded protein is CASSRQVADYGYTF.